This record covers a single TCR beta chain. Its antigen remains unknown. Assay: immunoSEQ multiplex PCR; the TCRdb copy retains only in-frame clones and omits some. The sample has roughly 150,000 clones, around nine tenths seen once. This specimen belongs to a study of T cell responses to AZD1222 COVID-19 vaccine. Study-level points and caveats: Clonal diversity was possibly underestimated, and white British individuals and females predominated among donors. It was only after the peak T cell response that any repertoires were sampled. Two AZD1222 doses significantly raised spike-specific TCR breadth and depth over controls.

Germline CDR1 reads LGHNA; CDR2 reads YNFKEQ. The V segment lost 1 base and the J segment 6 bases; nucleotides outside the gene matches: 15. The CDR3 covers 19 residues. The chain is built from TRBV4-2 and TRBJ2-1; 10 bases map to TRBD2. Sequenced material: peripheral blood, taken on day 0 of AZD1222 vaccination. This sequence was found in an adult in good health. CDR3 in DNA: TGTGCCAGCAGCCAAGGGACCGGGCTAGCGGGAGCGGCGGGCAATGAGCAGTTCTTC. This translates into CASSQGTGLAGAAGNEQFF.